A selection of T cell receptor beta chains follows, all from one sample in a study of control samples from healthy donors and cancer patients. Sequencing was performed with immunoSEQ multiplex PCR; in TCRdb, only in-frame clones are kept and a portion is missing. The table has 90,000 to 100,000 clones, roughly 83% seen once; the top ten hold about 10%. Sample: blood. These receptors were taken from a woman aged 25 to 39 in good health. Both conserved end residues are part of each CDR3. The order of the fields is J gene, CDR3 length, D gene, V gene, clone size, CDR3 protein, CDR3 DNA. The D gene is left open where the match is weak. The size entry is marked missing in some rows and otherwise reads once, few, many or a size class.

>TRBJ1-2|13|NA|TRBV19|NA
CASSIGQDYGYTF
TGTGCCAGTAGTATAGGACAGGACTATGGCTACACCTTC
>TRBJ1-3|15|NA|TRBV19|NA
CASSISAGAGNTIYF
TGTGCCAGTAGTATCTCGGCAGGGGCTGGAAACACCATATATTTT
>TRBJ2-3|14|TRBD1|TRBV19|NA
CASAPTGTAYTQYF
TGTGCCAGTGCTCCCACCGGGACAGCTTATACGCAGTATTTT
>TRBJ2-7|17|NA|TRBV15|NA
CATSRDLSTGGIHEQYF
TGTGCCACCAGCAGAGATTTGAGTACAGGCGGTATCCACGAGCAGTACTTC
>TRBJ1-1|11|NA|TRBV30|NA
CAWSVGGEAFF
TGTGCCTGGAGTGTAGGGGGTGAAGCTTTCTTT
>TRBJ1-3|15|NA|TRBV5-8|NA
CASSLDERSGNTIYF
TGTGCCAGCAGCTTGGATGAGAGGTCTGGAAACACCATATATTTT
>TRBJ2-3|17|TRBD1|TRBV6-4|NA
CASSDSGPGQGTDTQYF
TGTGCCAGCAGTGACTCGGGACCGGGACAGGGCACAGATACGCAGTATTTT
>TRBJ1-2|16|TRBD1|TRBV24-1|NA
CATSDRPGTGNYGYTF
TGTGCCACCAGTGACCGTCCCGGGACAGGGAACTATGGCTACACCTTC
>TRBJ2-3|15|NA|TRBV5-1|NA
CASSWGIASTDTQYF
TGCGCCAGCAGCTGGGGGATAGCCAGCACAGATACGCAGTATTTT
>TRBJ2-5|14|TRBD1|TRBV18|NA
CASSRSQGKETQYF
TGTGCCAGCTCCAGGTCACAGGGGAAGGAGACCCAGTACTTC
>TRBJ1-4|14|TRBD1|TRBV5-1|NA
CASSVWTGHEKLFF
TGCGCCAGCAGCGTATGGACAGGGCATGAAAAACTGTTTTTT
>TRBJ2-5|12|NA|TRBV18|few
CASWGGSETQYF
TGTGCCAGCTGGGGGGGCTCGGAGACCCAGTACTTC
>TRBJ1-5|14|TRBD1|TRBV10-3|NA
CAIRRTGDNQPQHF
TGTGCCATCAGACGGACAGGGGACAATCAGCCCCAGCATTTT
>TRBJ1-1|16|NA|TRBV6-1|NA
CASSDARGGQNTEAFF
TGTGCCAGCAGTGATGCGAGGGGCGGCCAGAACACTGAAGCTTTCTTT
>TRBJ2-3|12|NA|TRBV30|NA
CAWNPGADTQYF
TGTGCCTGGAATCCGGGAGCGGATACGCAGTATTTT
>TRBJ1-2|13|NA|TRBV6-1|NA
CASSERTKNGYTF
TGTGCCAGCAGTGAACGGACAAAGAATGGCTACACCTTC
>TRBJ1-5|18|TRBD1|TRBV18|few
CASSPPVGQGRSNQPQHF
TGTGCCAGCTCACCACCGGTCGGACAGGGAAGAAGCAATCAGCCCCAGCATTTT
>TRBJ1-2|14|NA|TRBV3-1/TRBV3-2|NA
CASSQGQRLGGYTF
TGTGCCAGCAGCCAAGGACAGAGACTTGGGGGCTACACCTTC
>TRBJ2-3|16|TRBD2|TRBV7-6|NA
CASSPGLAGGPDTQYF
TGTGCCAGCAGCCCGGGACTAGCGGGGGGGCCAGATACGCAGTATTTT
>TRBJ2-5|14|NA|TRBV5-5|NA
CASSLGNLRETQYF
TGTGCCAGCAGCTTGGGCAATTTGCGGGAGACCCAGTACTTC
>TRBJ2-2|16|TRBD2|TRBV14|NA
CASRLTGTKTTGELFF
TGTGCCAGCAGGTTAACCGGGACTAAAACAACCGGGGAGCTGTTTTTT
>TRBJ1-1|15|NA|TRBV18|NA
CASSPPINFGTEAFF
TGTGCCAGCTCACCACCGATCAACTTCGGAACTGAAGCTTTCTTT
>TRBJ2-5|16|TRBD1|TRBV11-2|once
CASSLTTGQGQETQYF
TGTGCCAGCAGCCTTACTACAGGACAGGGGCAAGAGACCCAGTACTTC
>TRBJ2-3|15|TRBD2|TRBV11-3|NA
CASSPTGGATDTQYF
TGTGCCAGCAGCCCAACCGGGGGGGCAACAGATACGCAGTATTTT
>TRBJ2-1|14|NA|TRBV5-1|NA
CASSLDGQYNEQFF
TGCGCCAGCAGCTTGGATGGACAGTACAATGAGCAGTTCTTC
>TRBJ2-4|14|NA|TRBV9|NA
CASSPPTEPDIQYF
TGTGCCAGCAGCCCCCCTACGGAACCTGACATTCAGTACTTC
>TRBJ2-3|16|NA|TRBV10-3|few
CASSLRQVSSTDTQYF
TGTGCCTCCAGCCTAAGGCAGGTATCTAGCACAGATACGCAGTATTTT
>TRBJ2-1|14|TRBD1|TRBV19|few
CASSIDLSGTGEFF
TGTGCCAGTAGTATAGATCTATCGGGGACAGGGGAGTTCTTC
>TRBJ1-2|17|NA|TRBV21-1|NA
CASGVPGRRRRPYGYTF
TGTGCCAGCGGTGTACCGGGACGGAGGAGAAGGCCCTATGGCTACACCTTC
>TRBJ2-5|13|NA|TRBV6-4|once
CASTIRGKETQYF
TGTGCCAGCACCATTCGAGGGAAAGAGACCCAGTACTTC
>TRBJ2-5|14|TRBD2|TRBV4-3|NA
CASSPGLAGETQYF
TGCGCCAGCAGCCCCGGACTAGCAGGGGAGACCCAGTACTTC
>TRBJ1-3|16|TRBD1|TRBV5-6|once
CASSLAVGTGGNTIYF
TGTGCCAGCAGCCTGGCCGTAGGGACAGGTGGAAACACCATATATTTT
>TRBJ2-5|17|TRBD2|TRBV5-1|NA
CASSLFISGGAQETQYF
TGCGCCAGCAGCTTGTTTATAAGCGGGGGGGCCCAAGAGACCCAGTACTTC
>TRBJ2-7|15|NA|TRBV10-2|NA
CASSLTGSLSYEQYF
TGCGCCAGCAGCCTTACAGGTTCCCTCTCCTACGAGCAGTACTTC
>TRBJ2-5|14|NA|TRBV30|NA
CAWSVGGEGETQYF
TGTGCCTGGAGTGTTGGTGGAGAGGGAGAGACCCAGTACTTC
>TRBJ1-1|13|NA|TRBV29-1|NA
CSAGSNMNTEAFF
TGCAGCGCGGGAAGTAACATGAACACTGAAGCTTTCTTT
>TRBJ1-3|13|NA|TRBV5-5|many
CASSKEAGNTIYF
TGTGCCAGCAGCAAGGAGGCTGGAAACACCATATATTTT
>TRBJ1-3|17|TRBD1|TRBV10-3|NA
CAIRTPGQGAAGNTIYF
TGTGCCATCAGGACTCCGGGACAGGGGGCCGCTGGAAACACCATATATTTT
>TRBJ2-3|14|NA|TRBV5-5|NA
CASSFTQNTDTQYF
TGTGCCAGCAGCTTCACACAGAACACAGATACGCAGTATTTT
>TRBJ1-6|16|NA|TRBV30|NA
CAWSVRPLGGGSPLHF
TGTGCCTGGAGTGTTCGGCCTTTGGGGGGCGGTTCACCCCTCCACTTT
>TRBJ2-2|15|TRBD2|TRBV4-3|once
CASSLAGGPPGELFF
TGCGCCAGCAGCCTAGCGGGGGGGCCCCCCGGGGAGCTGTTTTTT
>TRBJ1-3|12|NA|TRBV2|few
CASSTSGNTIYF
TGTGCCAGCAGTACATCTGGAAACACCATATATTTT